This is a list of T cell receptor beta chains from one sample in a study of CD4 T cells in relation to SARS-CoV-2 and coronaviruses. Some clones are missing from TCRdb's copy, which holds only in-frame ones; the method was immunoSEQ multiplex PCR. The sample includes some 65,000 clones, around 87% seen only once; the top ten take around 1.5%. The source material was memory CD4+ T cells from PBMCs. These receptors all come from a human donor in good health. Each CDR3 is given with its conserved first and last residue. A D gene is named only where the DNA matches it firmly. A row's size may be missing; if present it is once, few, many or a size class.

>.|TRBV6-1|TRBJ1-5|.
CASKVEGDQPQHF
TGTGCCAGCAAGGTAGAGGGAGATCAGCCCCAGCATTTT
>.|TRBV12-3/TRBV12-4|TRBJ1-1|.
CASSLNLNTEAFF
TGTGCCAGCAGTTTAAACCTGAACACTGAAGCTTTCTTT
>.|TRBV2|TRBJ2-1|.
CASSVEQSYNEQFF
TGTGCCAGCAGTGTAGAACAGTCCTACAATGAGCAGTTCTTC
>.|TRBV5-7|TRBJ1-5|.
CASSPFVAQDQPQHF
TGTGCCAGCAGCCCTTTTGTGGCCCAGGATCAGCCCCAGCATTTT
>.|TRBV7-9|TRBJ1-4|TRBD1
CASSPTGKGLFEKLFF
TGTGCCAGCAGCCCGACAGGGAAGGGCCTTTTTGAAAAACTGTTTTTT
>.|TRBV2|TRBJ1-2|.
CASEGQTPYGYTF
TGTGCCAGCGAAGGACAGACCCCCTATGGCTACACCTTC
>.|TRBV19|TRBJ2-6|.
CACRDGPSGANVLTF
TGTGCCTGCCGGGACGGACCCTCTGGGGCCAACGTCCTGACTTTC
>once|TRBV7-8|TRBJ2-5|.
CASSNRVQETQYF
TGTGCCAGCAGCAACAGGGTCCAAGAGACCCAGTACTTC
>few|TRBV3-1/TRBV3-2|TRBJ1-4|.
CASSQVARSGEKLFF
TGTGCCAGCAGCCAAGTCGCCAGGTCGGGCGAAAAACTGTTTTTT
>.|TRBV5-1|TRBJ1-2|TRBD1
CASSPDRGYGYTF
TGCGCCAGCAGTCCTGACAGGGGTTATGGCTACACCTTC
>.|TRBV6-5|TRBJ2-2|.
CASSYAETGELFF
TGTGCCAGCAGTTACGCCGAAACCGGGGAGCTGTTTTTT
>.|TRBV3-1/TRBV3-2|TRBJ2-1|.
CASSQAAGEQFF
TGTGCCAGCAGCCAAGCGGCAGGGGAGCAGTTCTTC
>.|TRBV30|TRBJ2-6|.
CAWSIGGGANVLTF
TGTGCCTGGAGTATTGGTGGTGGGGCCAACGTCCTGACTTTC
>.|TRBV5-1|TRBJ1-5|.
CASSSRHFIVSNQPQHF
TGCGCCAGCAGTTCTCGTCATTTTATCGTTAGCAATCAGCCCCAGCATTTT
>medium-sized|TRBV30|TRBJ1-2|TRBD1
CACGQENYGYTF
TGTGCCTGTGGACAGGAGAACTATGGCTACACCTTC
>.|TRBV12-3/TRBV12-4|TRBJ2-5|.
CASRKEETQYF
TGTGCCAGCAGAAAAGAAGAGACCCAGTACTTC
>few|TRBV9|TRBJ2-5|.
CASSVGGETQYF
TGTGCCAGCAGCGTAGGGGGAGAGACCCAGTACTTC
>.|TRBV15|TRBJ2-7|.
CATSPQERREQYF
TGTGCCACCAGCCCCCAAGAACGACGCGAGCAGTACTTC
>.|TRBV5-7|TRBJ1-6|.
CASSFDGGRSPLHF
TGTGCCAGCAGCTTCGACGGCGGCCGCTCACCCCTCCACTTT
>.|TRBV5-5|TRBJ2-3|.
CASIPISTDTQYF
TGTGCCAGCATCCCAATTAGCACAGATACGCAGTATTTT
>once|TRBV3-1/TRBV3-2|TRBJ2-1|.
CASSQGGEQFF
TGTGCCAGCAGCCAAGGGGGTGAGCAGTTCTTC
>.|TRBV28|TRBJ1-6|.
CASSLTGQNSPLHF
TGTGCCAGCAGTTTAACGGGCCAAAATTCACCCCTCCACTTT
>.|TRBV6-5|TRBJ1-3|.
CASSYESSGNTIYF
TGTGCCAGCAGTTACGAGAGCTCTGGAAACACCATATATTTT